These 18 T cell receptor beta chains share one sample of origin, sequenced in a study of T cell repertoires in cytomegalovirus infection. From the reads, TCRdb called clonotypes with MiXCR, one entry per CDR3 protein. The table includes about 530,000 distinct CDR3 sequences, roughly 29% detected once. The sample consisted of PBMCs. The receptors were gathered from a human donor in good health (CMV status not recorded). Some clones in this sample may be carry-over from other donors' samples.

This clonotype has ten or more counts. This chain links TRBV7-2 with TRBJ2-3; TRBD1 or TRBD2 may be the D gene (5 bases each). Trimming cost V 8 bases and J 8 bases, with 29 bases left between them. This CDR3 comprises 17 residues. Germline V gene sequence: CDR1 SGHTA, CDR2 FQGNSA. CDR3 sequence (DNA): TGTGCCAGCGTTCATGAGGGGCTAGCAGTTTCTCATGGTACGCAGTATTTT. Translated: CASVHEGLAVSHGTQYF.

This clonotype occurred a few times. J is TRBJ2-2 and V is TRBV5-1, with 8 bases fitting TRBD2. J lost 5 bases, V lost 4 bases, and 7 bases had no gene match. The CDR3 totals 15 residues. Per the germline V gene, CDR1 is SGHRS and CDR2 is YFSETQ. CDR3 sequence reads: CASSLGLGDTGELFF. CDR3 nucleotides: TGCGCCAGCAGCCTGGGACTAGGAGATACCGGGGAGCTGTTTTTT.

There are a few counts of this clonotype. This chain uses TRBV12-3 or TRBV12-4 with TRBJ2-1; 7 bases are shared with TRBD2. With 7 bases clipped from V and 0 bases from J, the junction kept 9 bases outside the gene matches. This CDR3 contains 16 residues. The CDR3 here is CASNWGGTISYNEQFF. CDR3 in DNA: TGTGCCAGCAACTGGGGGGGGACTATCTCCTACAATGAGCAGTTCTTC.

This clonotype was seen just once. The gene calls are TRBV6-8 and TRBJ1-1, with 7 bases matching TRBD1. The CDR3 is 15 amino acids. Germline V gene data show CDR1 as MNHGY and CDR2 as SAAAGT. Trimming took 0 bases from V and 3 from J; bases not matched to a gene: 4. CDR3 protein: CASSYSRTGDTEAFF. DNA of the CDR3: TGTGCCAGCAGTTACTCGAGGACAGGAGACACTGAAGCTTTCTTT.

The V and J genes are TRBV28 and TRBJ1-2, with 11 bases that match TRBD1. Germline CDR1 and CDR2: MDHEN and SYDVKM. The CDR3 runs 15 residues. V was pared by 6 bases and J by 5 bases, with 8 bases of the junction left unmatched. CDR3 sequence (DNA): TGTGCCAGCAGGGACAGGGGGCGGCATGAGTATGGCTACACCTTC. Protein sequence: CASRDRGRHEYGYTF.

The chain combines TRBV18 with TRBJ1-4, with D hard to call. Germline assignment: CDR1 KGHSH and CDR2 LQKENI. The V end was cut by 2 bases, the J end by 2 bases, with 6 bases between. The CDR3 spans 14 residues. This CDR3 reads CASSPGYTNEKLFF. The CDR3 coding sequence is TGTGCCAGCTCACCAGGGTATACTAATGAAAAACTGTTTTTT.

This clonotype was counted at least ten times. V and J are TRBV7-2 and TRBJ1-4; D is uncertain. This CDR3 has 14 residues. Germline-derived CDR1 and CDR2 are SGHTA and FQGNSA. V was pared by 1 base and J by 9 bases, with 12 bases between. CDR3 amino acids: CASSLGGSRKKLFF. DNA for the CDR3: TGTGCCAGCAGCTTAGGCGGCAGTAGGAAAAAACTGTTTTTT. Together with reference TRBV7-2 and TRBJ1-4, the CDR3 gives the full variable domain: GAGVSQSPSNKVTEKGKDVELRCDPISGHTALYWYRQSLGQGLEFLIYFQGNSAPDKSGLPSDRFSAERTGGSVSTLTIQRTQQEDSAVYLCASSLGGSRKKLFFGSGTQLSVL.

The CDR3 sequence is CASSLISGRAEGLQYF. For the CDR3, the DNA is TGTGCCAGCAGTTTAATTAGCGGGAGGGCCGAAGGTCTGCAGTACTTC. The chain combines TRBV28 with TRBJ2-4, with TRBD2 matching 11 bases. J gave up 13 bases and V 2 bases, and 13 bases lay outside the gene matches. The CDR3 contains 16 residues. Germline CDR1 reads MDHEN; CDR2 reads SYDVKM.

Ten or more counts support this clonotype. This chain uses TRBV7-2 with TRBJ2-1, with D uncertain. The CDR3 totals 17 residues. CDR1 is SGHTA, CDR2 FQGNSA, per germline. Trimming left V 4 bases short and J 4 bases short, with 20 bases between. The CDR3 bases are TGTGCCAGCAGCTGGGTGGCTCCTCCTTGGGGTTACAATGAGCAGTTCTTC. Amino acids: CASSWVAPPWGYNEQFF.

The DNA of the CDR3 is TGTGCCAGCAGTTTATCGGCTTGGACAGGGGGCAGGGAAAAACTGTTTTTT. Amino acid sequence: CASSLSAWTGGREKLFF. The V call is TRBV27, the J call TRBJ1-4; 11 bases are a match to TRBD1. This CDR3 region has 17 residues. CDR1 and CDR2 (germline): MNHEY, SMNVEV (reference sequence). V gave up 0 bases and J gave up 8 bases; unmatched junction bases: 8. The full variable domain, rest sourced from reference TRBV27 and TRBJ1-4, is EAQVTQNPRYLITVTGKKLTVTCSQNMNHEYMSWYRQDPGLGLRQIYYSMNVEVTDKGDVPEGYKVSRKEKRNFPLILESPSPNQTSLYFCASSLSAWTGGREKLFFGSGTQLSVL.

This clonotype was counted at least ten times. For the CDR3, the DNA is TGTGCCAGCAGCGTCAGGGGGTTTGGAAACACCATATATTTT. It specifies CASSVRGFGNTIYF. V and J are TRBV7-2 and TRBJ1-3; 7 bases align to TRBD1. The CDR3 spans 14 residues. J was trimmed by 3 bases and V by 5 bases; bases with no gene match: 4. Germline V gene sequence: CDR1 SGHTA, CDR2 FQGNSA.

CDR3 loop: CATSDSGQGSSYNEQFF. The DNA of the CDR3 is TGTGCCACCAGTGATTCCGGACAGGGAAGCTCCTACAATGAGCAGTTCTTC. The rearrangement uses TRBV24-1 and TRBJ2-1, with 8 bases fitting TRBD1. The CDR3 runs to 17 residues. Germline CDR1 and CDR2: KGHDR and SFDVKD. With V trimmed by 2 bases and J by 0 bases, 5 bases remained unmatched.

This clonotype was seen many times. The J gene is TRBJ2-1, the V gene TRBV7-2, with D possibly matching TRBD2 (5 bases). Germline lookup yields CDR1 SGHTA and CDR2 FQGNSA. The CDR3 contains 15 residues. The V and J ends lost 5 bases and 9 bases respectively, with 20 bases between them. The CDR3 protein is CASSLSGLAGSEQFF. The CDR3 region has the DNA TGTGCCAGCAGCCTATCTGGTCTAGCAGGTAGTGAGCAGTTCTTC.

The chain links TRBV10-3 to TRBJ2-5; D is perhaps TRBD1 or TRBD2 (5 bases each). Germline assignment: CDR1 ENHRY and CDR2 SYGVKD. This CDR3 has 14 amino acids. The germline V and J ends were trimmed by 2 bases and 2 bases, with 9 bases remaining between them. CDR3 coding DNA: TGTGCCATCAGTGAGAGCTGGGGGCAAGAGACCCAGTACTTC. This sequence encodes CAISESWGQETQYF.

A word on this clonotype: A much more abundant neighbour one base away suggests this may be a read error. This chain uses TRBV7-2 with TRBJ1-2, with 8 positions matching TRBD1. CDR1 is SGHTA and CDR2 is FQGNSA in the germline V gene. J lost 9 bases, V lost 5 bases, and 5 bases had no gene match. The CDR3 loop spans 12 amino acids. The CDR3 coding sequence is TGTGCCAGCAGCAGGACAGGGTCTAGCTACACCTTC. This sequence encodes CASSRTGSSYTF.

V usage is TRBV7-3 and J usage is TRBJ2-3, with D unresolved. This CDR3 contains 15 residues. CDR1 and CDR2 (germline): SGHTA, FQGTGA. Trimming pared 0 bases from V and 2 bases from J, leaving 9 bases between. Here the CDR3 DNA reads TGTGCCAGCAGCTTAACGGATGCCAACACAGATACGCAGTATTTT. It specifies CASSLTDANTDTQYF.

V gene TRBV10-3 combines with J gene TRBJ1-1, with 9 bases aligning to TRBD1. The CDR3 extends over 14 amino acids. The V segment lost 7 bases and the J segment 1 base; nucleotides outside the gene matches: 4. Germline V gene data show CDR1 as ENHRY and CDR2 as SYGVKD. The CDR3 is CAITLDRGNTEAFF. CDR3 DNA sequence: TGTGCCATCACCTTGGACAGGGGGAACACTGAAGCTTTCTTT.

In its sample, this clonotype was seen many times. The V gene is TRBV7-2, the J gene TRBJ2-5; D call uncertain. The CDR3 has 13 amino acids. In germline, CDR1 is SGHTA, CDR2 FQGNSA. V lost 3 bases and J lost 0, with 5 bases in between. Here the CDR3 DNA reads TGTGCCAGCAGCTTCCGGTACCAAGAGACCCAGTACTTC. Protein: CASSFRYQETQYF. The full variable domain, in which reference TRBV7-2 and TRBJ2-5 provide the parts outside the CDR3, is GAGVSQSPSNKVTEKGKDVELRCDPISGHTALYWYRQSLGQGLEFLIYFQGNSAPDKSGLPSDRFSAERTGGSVSTLTIQRTQQEDSAVYLCASSFRYQETQYFGPGTRLLVL.